Shown below are 2 T cell receptor beta chains from a single sample sequenced in a study of cytomegalovirus exposure and HLA in healthy donors. The PCR was carried out with 60 Vbeta primers and 13 Jbeta primers. Only in-frame clones appear in the TCRdb table, and some are missing; sequencing was by immunoSEQ multiplex PCR. Of 180,000 or so clones listed, nearly 80% are singletons. The sample was PBMCs. Receptor source: a middle-aged man in good health and CMV-seropositive.

The chain employs TRBV6-6 and TRBJ2-3, with 8 bases that match TRBD2. The J segment lost 2 bases and the V segment lost 0 bases, leaving 4 bases of the junction unmatched. The CDR3 totals 16 residues. Germline values: CDR1 MNHNY, CDR2 SVGAGI (reference sequence). This chain's CDR3 is CASSYSAGAITDTQYF. The CDR3 nucleotides are TGTGCCAGCAGTTACTCAGCGGGGGCAATCACAGATACGCAGTATTTT.

The sample holds a few counts of this clone. The rearrangement links TRBV19 to TRBJ1-3; 10 positions agree with TRBD1. Germline trimming cut 5 bases from V and 4 bases from J; bases unmatched to any gene: 8. The germline V gene has CDR1 LNHDA and CDR2 SQIVND (reference sequence). The CDR3 extends over 16 amino acids. CDR3 sequence (DNA): TGTGCCAGTAGTCGCGCCGGGACAGGGGTAGGAAACACCATATATTTT. Protein product: CASSRAGTGVGNTIYF.